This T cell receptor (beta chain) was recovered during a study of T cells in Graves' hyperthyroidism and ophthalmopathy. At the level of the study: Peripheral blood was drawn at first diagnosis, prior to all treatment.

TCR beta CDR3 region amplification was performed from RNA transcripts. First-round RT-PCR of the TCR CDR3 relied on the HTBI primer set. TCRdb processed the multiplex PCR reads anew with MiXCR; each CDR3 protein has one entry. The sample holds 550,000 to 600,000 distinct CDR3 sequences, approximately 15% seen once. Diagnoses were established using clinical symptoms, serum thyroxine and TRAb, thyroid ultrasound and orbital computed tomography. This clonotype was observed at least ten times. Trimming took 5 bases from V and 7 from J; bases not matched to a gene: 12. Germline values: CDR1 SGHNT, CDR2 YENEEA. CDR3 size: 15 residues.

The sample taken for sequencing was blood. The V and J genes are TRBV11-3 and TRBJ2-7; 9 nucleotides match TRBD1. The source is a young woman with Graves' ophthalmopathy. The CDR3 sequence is CASSRRGTGSGEQYF. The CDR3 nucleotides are TGTGCCAGCAGCAGGAGAGGGACAGGGTCGGGGGAGCAGTACTTC.